This T cell receptor beta chain was recorded in a study of T cells after yellow fever vaccination. Across the whole study: For low cell numbers, libraries were made with SMART-Seq v4 Ultra Low Input. Points from the study as a whole: At around 96% for CD4 and about 91% for CD8, most primary-vaccination clones showed up again after the booster.

This clonotype was counted between two and nine times. As yet, its antigen is unknown. CDR3 length equals 15 residues. J gave up 0 bases and V 5 bases, and 4 bases lay outside the gene matches. Germline CDR1 reads SGHTA; CDR2 reads FQGTGA. A process of 5'RACE template switching, which added a universal primer site and UMIs, was used to make TCR cDNA. TCRdb independently ran MiXCR on the 5' RACE reads; one entry per CDR3 protein. The data show nearly 300,000 distinct CDR3 sequences, 7.5% to 9.5% seen once. This sequence originates from a man aged 18 to 35 who received the YFV17D yellow fever vaccine. J is TRBJ2-7 and V is TRBV7-3, with 10 bases fitting TRBD2. The sequencing here drew on CD4+ T cells sorted from PBMCs, taken 5 days after the yellow fever booster vaccination. The CDR3 sequence is CASSVTSGASYEQYF. CDR3 nucleotide sequence: TGTGCCAGCAGCGTTACTAGCGGGGCCTCCTACGAGCAGTACTTC.